The 8 T cell receptor beta chains presented below share a single source sample, sequenced in a study of T cell responses to AZD1222 COVID-19 vaccine. The repertoire was sequenced with immunoSEQ multiplex PCR; TCRdb's copy has only in-frame clones and lacks some. The repertoire holds approximately 110,000 clones, with around 83% as singletons. Sequenced here: peripheral blood, sampled 28 days after the second AZD1222 dose. The receptors here all came from an adult who received the AZD1222 COVID-19 vaccine.

V usage is TRBV12-3 or TRBV12-4 and J usage is TRBJ2-1; TRBD1 matches at 10 bases. V dropped 6 bases and J dropped 9; count of bases not matched to a gene: 5. The length of the CDR3 is 13 residues. Here the CDR3 DNA reads TGTGCCAGCAGAATGACAGGGGGCATTGAGCAGTTCTTC. It encodes CASRMTGGIEQFF.

The chain combines TRBV19 with TRBJ1-4; D not certain. Germline-derived CDR1 and CDR2 are LNHDA and SQIVND (reference sequence). There are 15 residues in the CDR3. V was pared by 4 bases and J by 0 bases, with 9 bases between. The CDR3 loop is CASSTALATNEKLFF. The CDR3 DNA reads TGTGCCAGTAGTACGGCACTGGCAACTAATGAAAAACTGTTTTTT.

The chain carries TRBV20-1 and TRBJ2-2; 7 nucleotides align to TRBD1. Trimming at V came to 3 bases and at J to 7 bases, leaving 11 bases not matched to a gene. Looked up from germline, CDR1 is DFQATT and CDR2 is SNEGSKA (reference sequence). This CDR3 comprises 15 residues. The CDR3 bases are TGCAGTGCTAGTTCTGGTACAGGGGTGGTCGGGGAGCTGTTTTTT. Translation: CSASSGTGVVGELFF.

This chain joins TRBV19 and TRBJ1-6; weak D call: TRBD1 (5 bases). The CDR3 contains 13 residues. The germline V gene has CDR1 LNHDA and CDR2 SQIVND (reference sequence). With 4 bases removed from V and 10 bases from J, the gap between germline ends came to 11 bases. CDR3 coding DNA: TGTGCCAGTAGTAGCGGGACGCTCTCACCCCTCCACTTT. Amino acids: CASSSGTLSPLHF.

This clone occurred a few times. The gene calls are TRBV6-5 and TRBJ1-2; TRBD1 matches 10 bases. The germline CDR1 and CDR2 sequences are MNHEY and SVGAGI. The CDR3 covers 14 residues. V gave up 7 bases and J gave up 4 bases; unmatched junction bases: 6. CDR3 coding DNA: TGTGCCAGCACTCCCGGGACAGGGGCCTATGGCTACACCTTC. Translating gives CASTPGTGAYGYTF.

The chain joins TRBV18 to TRBJ2-7, with a possible D match to TRBD2 (7 bases). Germline V gives CDR1 KGHSH, CDR2 LQKENI. The CDR3 runs 16 residues. V lost 0 bases to trimming and J lost 2 bases, with 14 bases between them. The CDR3 nucleotides read TGTGCCAGCTCACCACCGCTGGGGGGGCGTCCCTACGAGCAGTACTTC. It encodes CASSPPLGGRPYEQYF.

The chain uses TRBV27 and TRBJ2-5; D ambiguous. Trimming shortened V by 2 bases and J by 5 bases, and 9 bases separated the two germline ends. Looked up from germline, CDR1 is MNHEY and CDR2 is SMNVEV (reference sequence). This CDR3 spans 13 amino acids. This CDR3 reads CASSLKWTETQYF. CDR3 coding DNA: TGTGCCAGCAGTTTAAAATGGACGGAGACCCAGTACTTC.

This chain links TRBV7-2 with TRBJ2-3; 9 bases are a match to TRBD2. Trimming took 7 bases from V and 2 from J; bases not matched to a gene: 10. Germline CDR1 SGHTA, CDR2 FQGNSA. The CDR3 loop spans 16 amino acids. The CDR3: CASKKTSGGYTDTQYF. The CDR3, as DNA: TGTGCCAGCAAAAAGACAAGCGGGGGGTACACAGATACGCAGTATTTT.